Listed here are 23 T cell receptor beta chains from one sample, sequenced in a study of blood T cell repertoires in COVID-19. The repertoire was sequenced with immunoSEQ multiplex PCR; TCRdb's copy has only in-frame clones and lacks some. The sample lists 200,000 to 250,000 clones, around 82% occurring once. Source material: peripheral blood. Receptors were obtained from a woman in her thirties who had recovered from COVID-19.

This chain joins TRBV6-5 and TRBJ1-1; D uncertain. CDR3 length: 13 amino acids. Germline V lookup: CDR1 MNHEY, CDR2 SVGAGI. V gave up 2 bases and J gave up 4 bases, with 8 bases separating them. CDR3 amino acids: CASSYRGSTEAFF. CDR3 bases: TGTGCCAGCAGTTACCGAGGGAGCACTGAAGCTTTCTTT.

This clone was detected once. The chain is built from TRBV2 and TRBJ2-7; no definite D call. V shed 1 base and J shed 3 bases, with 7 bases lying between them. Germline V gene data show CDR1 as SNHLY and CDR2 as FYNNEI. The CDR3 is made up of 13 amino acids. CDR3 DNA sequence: TGTGCCAGCAGTGAAGGGCCCCACTACGAGCAGTACTTC. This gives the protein CASSEGPHYEQYF.

The CDR3 loop is CASSLDNHNEQFF. The CDR3 DNA reads as TGTGCCAGCAGCTTGGACAACCACAATGAGCAGTTCTTC. The J gene is TRBJ2-1, the V gene TRBV5-4, with D uncertain. The V and J ends lost 0 bases and 5 bases respectively, with 6 bases between them. Germline-derived CDR1 and CDR2 are SGHNT and YYREEE (reference sequence). This CDR3 comprises 13 residues.

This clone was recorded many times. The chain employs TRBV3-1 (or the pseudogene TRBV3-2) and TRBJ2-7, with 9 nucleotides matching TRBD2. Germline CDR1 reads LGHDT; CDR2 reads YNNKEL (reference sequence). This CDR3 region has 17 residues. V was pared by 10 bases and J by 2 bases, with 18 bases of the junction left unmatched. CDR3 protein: CAIPLGTSMPGTYEQYF. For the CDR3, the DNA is TGTGCCATTCCACTCGGGACTAGCATGCCAGGAACCTACGAGCAGTACTTC.

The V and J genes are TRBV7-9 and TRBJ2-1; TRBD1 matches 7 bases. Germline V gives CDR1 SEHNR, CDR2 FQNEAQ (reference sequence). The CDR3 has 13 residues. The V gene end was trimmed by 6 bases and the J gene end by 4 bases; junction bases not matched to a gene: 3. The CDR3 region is CASRGQAYNEQFF. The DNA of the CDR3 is TGTGCCAGCAGAGGACAGGCATACAATGAGCAGTTCTTC.

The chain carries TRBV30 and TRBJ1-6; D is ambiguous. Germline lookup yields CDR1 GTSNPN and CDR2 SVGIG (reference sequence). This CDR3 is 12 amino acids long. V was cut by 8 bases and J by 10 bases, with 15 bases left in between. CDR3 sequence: CARGNSRSPLHF. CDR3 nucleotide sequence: TGTGCCCGCGGGAACAGCAGATCACCCCTCCACTTT.

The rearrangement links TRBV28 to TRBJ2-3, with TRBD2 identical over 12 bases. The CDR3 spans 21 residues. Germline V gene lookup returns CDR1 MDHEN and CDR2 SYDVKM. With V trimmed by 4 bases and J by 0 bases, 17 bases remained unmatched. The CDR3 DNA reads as TGTGCCAGCAGTTCATATTGGACCGCCGGGACTAGCGGGCTTAGCACAGATACGCAGTATTTT. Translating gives CASSSYWTAGTSGLSTDTQYF.

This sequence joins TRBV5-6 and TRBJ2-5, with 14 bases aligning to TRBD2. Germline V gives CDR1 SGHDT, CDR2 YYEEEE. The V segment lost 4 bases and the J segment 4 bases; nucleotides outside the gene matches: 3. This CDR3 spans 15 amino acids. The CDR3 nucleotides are TGTGCCAGCAGCCGCGGACTAGCGGGAGGAGAGACCCAGTACTTC. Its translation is CASSRGLAGGETQYF.

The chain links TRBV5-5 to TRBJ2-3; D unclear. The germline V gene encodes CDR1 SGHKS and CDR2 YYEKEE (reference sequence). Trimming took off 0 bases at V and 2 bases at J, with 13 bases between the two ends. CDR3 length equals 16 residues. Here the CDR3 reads CASSLGAGAYTDTQYF. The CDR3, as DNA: TGTGCCAGCAGCTTGGGTGCCGGAGCTTACACAGATACGCAGTATTTT.

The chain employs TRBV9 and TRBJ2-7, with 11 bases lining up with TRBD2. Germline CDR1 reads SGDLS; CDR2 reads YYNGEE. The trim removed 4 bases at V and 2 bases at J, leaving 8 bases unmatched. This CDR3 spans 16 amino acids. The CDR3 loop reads CASSTGLAERTYEQYF. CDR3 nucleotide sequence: TGTGCCAGCAGCACGGGACTAGCGGAGAGGACCTACGAGCAGTACTTC.

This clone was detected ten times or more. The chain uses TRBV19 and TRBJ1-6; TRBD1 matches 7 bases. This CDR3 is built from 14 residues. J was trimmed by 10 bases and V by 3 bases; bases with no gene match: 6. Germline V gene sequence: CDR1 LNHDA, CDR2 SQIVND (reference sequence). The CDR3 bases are TGTGCCAGTAGTATTGATCAGGGGGGCTCACCCCTCCACTTT. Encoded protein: CASSIDQGGSPLHF.

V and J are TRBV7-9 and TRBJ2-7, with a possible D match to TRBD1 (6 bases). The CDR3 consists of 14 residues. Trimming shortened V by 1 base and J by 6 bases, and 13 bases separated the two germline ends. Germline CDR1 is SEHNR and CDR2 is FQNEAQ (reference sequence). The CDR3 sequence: CASSLGGLPTEQYF. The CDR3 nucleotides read TGTGCCAGCAGCTTAGGGGGGCTACCGACCGAGCAGTACTTC.

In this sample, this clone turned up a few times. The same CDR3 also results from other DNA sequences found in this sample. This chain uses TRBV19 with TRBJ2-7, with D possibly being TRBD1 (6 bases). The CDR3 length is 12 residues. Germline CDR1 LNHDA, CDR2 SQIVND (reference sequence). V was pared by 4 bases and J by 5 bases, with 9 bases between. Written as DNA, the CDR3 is TGTGCCAGTAGTAGCAGGGGAGACGAGCAGTACTTC. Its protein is CASSSRGDEQYF.

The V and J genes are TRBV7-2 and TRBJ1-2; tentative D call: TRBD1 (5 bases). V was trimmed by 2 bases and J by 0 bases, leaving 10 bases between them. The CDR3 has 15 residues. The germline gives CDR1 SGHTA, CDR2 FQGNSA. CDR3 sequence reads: CASSLWGGANYGYTF. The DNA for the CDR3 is TGTGCCAGCAGCTTATGGGGGGGAGCTAACTATGGCTACACCTTC.

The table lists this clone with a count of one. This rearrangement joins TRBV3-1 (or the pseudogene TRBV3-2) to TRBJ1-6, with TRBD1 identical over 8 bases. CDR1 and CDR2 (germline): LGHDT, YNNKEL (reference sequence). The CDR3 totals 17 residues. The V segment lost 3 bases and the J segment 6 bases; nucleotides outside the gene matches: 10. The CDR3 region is CASSQFMTGAGNSPLHF. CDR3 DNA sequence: TGTGCCAGCAGCCAGTTTATGACAGGGGCGGGTAATTCACCCCTCCACTTT.

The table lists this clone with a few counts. This CDR3 is CAWSVIRTSLKSGYEQYF. CDR3 bases: TGTGCCTGGAGTGTAATCCGGACTAGCCTAAAATCGGGCTACGAGCAGTACTTC. This chain connects TRBV30 to TRBJ2-7; 8 bases map to TRBD2. The CDR3 sequence is 18 residues long. V lost 0 bases, J lost 3 bases, and 16 bases stayed unmatched. Germline V gene sequence: CDR1 GTSNPN, CDR2 SVGIG (reference sequence).

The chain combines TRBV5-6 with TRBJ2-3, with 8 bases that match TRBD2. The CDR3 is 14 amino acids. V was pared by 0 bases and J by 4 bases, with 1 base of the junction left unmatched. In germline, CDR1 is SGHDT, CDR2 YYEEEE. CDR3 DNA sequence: TGTGCCAGCAGCTTGGGACTAGCGTCAGATACGCAGTATTTT. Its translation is CASSLGLASDTQYF.

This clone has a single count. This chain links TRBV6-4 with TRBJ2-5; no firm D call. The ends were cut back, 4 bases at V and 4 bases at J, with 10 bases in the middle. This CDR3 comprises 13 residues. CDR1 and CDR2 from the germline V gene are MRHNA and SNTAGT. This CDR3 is CASSASERETQYF. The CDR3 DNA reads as TGTGCCAGCAGTGCGTCGGAGAGAGAGACCCAGTACTTC.

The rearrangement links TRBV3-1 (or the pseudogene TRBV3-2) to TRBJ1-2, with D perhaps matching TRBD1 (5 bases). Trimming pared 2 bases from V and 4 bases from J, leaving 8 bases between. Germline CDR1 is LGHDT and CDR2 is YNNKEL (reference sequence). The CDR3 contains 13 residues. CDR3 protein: CASSQMQGYGYTF. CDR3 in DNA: TGTGCCAGCAGCCAAATGCAGGGCTATGGCTACACCTTC.

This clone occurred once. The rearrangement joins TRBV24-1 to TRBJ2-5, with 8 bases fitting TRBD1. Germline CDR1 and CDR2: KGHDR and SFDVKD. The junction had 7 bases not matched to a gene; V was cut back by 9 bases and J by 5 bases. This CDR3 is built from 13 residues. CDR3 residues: CATEDRGWETQYF. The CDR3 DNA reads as TGTGCCACCGAAGACAGGGGTTGGGAGACCCAGTACTTC.

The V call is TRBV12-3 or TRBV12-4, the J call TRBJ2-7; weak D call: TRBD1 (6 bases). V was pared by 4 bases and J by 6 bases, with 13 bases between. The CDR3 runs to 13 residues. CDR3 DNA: TGTGCCAGCAGTTCAACAGCAGGGGTCGAGCAGTACTTC. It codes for CASSSTAGVEQYF.

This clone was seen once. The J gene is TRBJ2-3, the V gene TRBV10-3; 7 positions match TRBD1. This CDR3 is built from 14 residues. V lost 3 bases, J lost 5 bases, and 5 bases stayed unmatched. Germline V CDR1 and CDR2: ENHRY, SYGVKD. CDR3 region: CAISEQQGQDTQYF. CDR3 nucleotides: TGTGCCATCAGTGAACAACAGGGGCAAGATACGCAGTATTTT.

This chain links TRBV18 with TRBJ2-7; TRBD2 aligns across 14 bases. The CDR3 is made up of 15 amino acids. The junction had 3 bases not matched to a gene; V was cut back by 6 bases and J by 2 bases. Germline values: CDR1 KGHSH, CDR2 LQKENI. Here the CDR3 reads CASSPTSGGAYEQYF. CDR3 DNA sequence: TGTGCCAGCTCGCCGACTAGCGGGGGGGCCTACGAGCAGTACTTC.